The present T cell receptor (beta chain) was sequenced within a study of long-term antiretroviral therapy in people with HIV. Every HIV-positive participant received treatment in the United States. It was version v3.0 of the immunoSEQ assay that was run at survey level. Assay: immunoSEQ multiplex PCR; the TCRdb copy retains only in-frame clones and omits some. The sample has around 15,000 clones, around four fifths seen once. The CDR3 has 13 amino acids. The germline gives CDR1 MNHEY, CDR2 SMNVEV (reference sequence). The ends were cut back, 2 bases at V and 3 bases at J, with 7 bases in the middle. This receptor was identified in a man younger than 35 with HIV. The chain employs TRBV27 and TRBJ1-1; D is unresolved. Sequenced here: unsorted PBMCs, sampled 0.1 years after starting antiretroviral therapy. CDR3 sequence: CASSLLGYTEAFF. The CDR3 bases are TGTGCCAGCAGTTTACTGGGGTACACTGAAGCTTTCTTT.